Given below is one T cell receptor beta chain in context. Only in-frame clones appear in the TCRdb table, and some are missing; sequencing was by immunoSEQ multiplex PCR. The table has around 110,000 clones, around 89% seen once. This sample stems from a study of control samples from healthy donors and cancer patients. CDR3 size: 16 residues. The ends were cut back, 1 base at V and 2 bases at J, with 12 bases in the middle. CDR1 and CDR2 from the germline V gene are LGHDT and YNNKEL (reference sequence). Source material: PBMCs. This chain links TRBV3-1 (or the pseudogene TRBV3-2) with TRBJ1-3; perhaps TRBD1 as D (6 bases). The TCR was taken from a woman between 45 and 60 years old with colorectal cancer. DNA of the CDR3: TGTGCCAGCAGCCAAGGGGGGGGGCTTACTGGAAACACCATATATTTT. Its protein product is CASSQGGGLTGNTIYF.